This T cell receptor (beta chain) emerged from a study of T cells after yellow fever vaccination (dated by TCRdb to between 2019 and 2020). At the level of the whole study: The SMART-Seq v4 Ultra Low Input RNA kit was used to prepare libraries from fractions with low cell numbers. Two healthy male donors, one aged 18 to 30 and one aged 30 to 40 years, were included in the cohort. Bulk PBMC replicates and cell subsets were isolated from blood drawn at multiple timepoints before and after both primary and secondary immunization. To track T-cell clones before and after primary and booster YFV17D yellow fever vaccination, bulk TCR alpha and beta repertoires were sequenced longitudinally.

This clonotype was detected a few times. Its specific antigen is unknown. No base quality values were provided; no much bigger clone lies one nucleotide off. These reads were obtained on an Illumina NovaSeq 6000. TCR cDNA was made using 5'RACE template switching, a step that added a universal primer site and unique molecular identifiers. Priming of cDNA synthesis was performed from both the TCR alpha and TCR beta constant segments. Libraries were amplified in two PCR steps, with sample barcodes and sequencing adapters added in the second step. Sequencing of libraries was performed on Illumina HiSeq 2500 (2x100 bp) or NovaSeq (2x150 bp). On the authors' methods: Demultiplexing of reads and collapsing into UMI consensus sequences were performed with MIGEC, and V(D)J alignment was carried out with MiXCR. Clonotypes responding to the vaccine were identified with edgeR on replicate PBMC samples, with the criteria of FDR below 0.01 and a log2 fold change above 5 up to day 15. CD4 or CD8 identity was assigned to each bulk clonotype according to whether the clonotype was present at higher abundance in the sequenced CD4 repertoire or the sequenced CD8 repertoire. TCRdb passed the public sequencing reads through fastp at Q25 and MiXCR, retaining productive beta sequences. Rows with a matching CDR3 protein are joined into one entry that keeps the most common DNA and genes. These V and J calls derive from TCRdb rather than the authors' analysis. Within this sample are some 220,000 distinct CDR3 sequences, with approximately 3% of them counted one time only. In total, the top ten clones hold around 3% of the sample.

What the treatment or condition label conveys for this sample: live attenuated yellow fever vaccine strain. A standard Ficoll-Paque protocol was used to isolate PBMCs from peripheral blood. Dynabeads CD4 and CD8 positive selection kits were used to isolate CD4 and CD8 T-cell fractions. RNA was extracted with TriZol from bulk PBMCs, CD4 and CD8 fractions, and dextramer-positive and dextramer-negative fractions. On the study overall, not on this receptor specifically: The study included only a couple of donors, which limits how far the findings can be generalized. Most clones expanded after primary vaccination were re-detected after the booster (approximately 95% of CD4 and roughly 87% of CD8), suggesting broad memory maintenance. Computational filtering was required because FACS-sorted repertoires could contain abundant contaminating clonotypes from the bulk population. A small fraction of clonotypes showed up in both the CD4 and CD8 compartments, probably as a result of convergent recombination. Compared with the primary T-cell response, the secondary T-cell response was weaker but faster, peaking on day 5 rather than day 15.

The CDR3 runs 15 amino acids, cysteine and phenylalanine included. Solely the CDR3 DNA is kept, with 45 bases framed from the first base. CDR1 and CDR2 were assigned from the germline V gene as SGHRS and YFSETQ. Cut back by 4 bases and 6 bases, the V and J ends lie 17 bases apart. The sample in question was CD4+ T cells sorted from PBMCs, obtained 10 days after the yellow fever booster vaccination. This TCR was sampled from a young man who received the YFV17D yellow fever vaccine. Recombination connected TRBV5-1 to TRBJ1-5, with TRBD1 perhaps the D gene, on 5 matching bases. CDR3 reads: CASSLTGNQGQPQHF. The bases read TGCGCCAGCAGCCTCACTGGGAATCAGGGTCAGCCCCAGCATTTT.